This T cell receptor beta chain comes out of a study of PD-1 blockade in classical Hodgkin lymphoma. Some clones are missing from TCRdb's copy, which holds only in-frame ones; the method was immunoSEQ multiplex PCR. The data contain about 90,000 clones, nearly 95% of them singletons. Broader study findings: Later analyses included only patients treated at least 1 year post-ASCT. Why the repertoires differ is still unclear, perhaps disease activity or prior therapy.

The CDR3 sequence is 15 residues long. The J segment lost 8 bases and the V segment lost 10 bases, leaving 17 bases of the junction unmatched. Germline V CDR1 and CDR2: MNHEY, SVGAGI. As for this clone: The antigen is undetermined.

Each patient's relapse followed autologous stem cell transplantation, and brentuximab vedotin exposure varied. Here the sequenced sample was peripheral blood mononuclear cells (PBMCs), taken before the second cycle of nivolumab. The sequence was obtained from a human donor with classical Hodgkin lymphoma. The rearrangement uses TRBV6-5 and TRBJ1-2; TRBD1 agrees at 9 bases. CDR3 protein: CATTTLGTGRRGYTF. CDR3 bases: TGTGCCACCACAACCCTCGGGACAGGGAGGAGGGGCTACACCTTC.